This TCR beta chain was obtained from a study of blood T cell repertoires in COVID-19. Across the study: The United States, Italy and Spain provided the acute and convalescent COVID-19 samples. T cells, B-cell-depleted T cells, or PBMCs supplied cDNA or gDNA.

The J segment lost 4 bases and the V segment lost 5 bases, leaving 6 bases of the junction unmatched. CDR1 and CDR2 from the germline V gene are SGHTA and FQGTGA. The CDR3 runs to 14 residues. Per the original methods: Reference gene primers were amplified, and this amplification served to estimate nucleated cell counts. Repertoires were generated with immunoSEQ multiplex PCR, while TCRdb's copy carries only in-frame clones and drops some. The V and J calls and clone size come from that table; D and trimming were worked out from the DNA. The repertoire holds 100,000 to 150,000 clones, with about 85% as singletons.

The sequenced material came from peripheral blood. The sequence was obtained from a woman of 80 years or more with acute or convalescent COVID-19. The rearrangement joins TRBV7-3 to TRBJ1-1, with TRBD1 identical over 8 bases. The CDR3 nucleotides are TGTGCCAGCAGCAGGGGCGGGACAGGCACTGAAGCTTTCTTT. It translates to CASSRGGTGTEAFF.